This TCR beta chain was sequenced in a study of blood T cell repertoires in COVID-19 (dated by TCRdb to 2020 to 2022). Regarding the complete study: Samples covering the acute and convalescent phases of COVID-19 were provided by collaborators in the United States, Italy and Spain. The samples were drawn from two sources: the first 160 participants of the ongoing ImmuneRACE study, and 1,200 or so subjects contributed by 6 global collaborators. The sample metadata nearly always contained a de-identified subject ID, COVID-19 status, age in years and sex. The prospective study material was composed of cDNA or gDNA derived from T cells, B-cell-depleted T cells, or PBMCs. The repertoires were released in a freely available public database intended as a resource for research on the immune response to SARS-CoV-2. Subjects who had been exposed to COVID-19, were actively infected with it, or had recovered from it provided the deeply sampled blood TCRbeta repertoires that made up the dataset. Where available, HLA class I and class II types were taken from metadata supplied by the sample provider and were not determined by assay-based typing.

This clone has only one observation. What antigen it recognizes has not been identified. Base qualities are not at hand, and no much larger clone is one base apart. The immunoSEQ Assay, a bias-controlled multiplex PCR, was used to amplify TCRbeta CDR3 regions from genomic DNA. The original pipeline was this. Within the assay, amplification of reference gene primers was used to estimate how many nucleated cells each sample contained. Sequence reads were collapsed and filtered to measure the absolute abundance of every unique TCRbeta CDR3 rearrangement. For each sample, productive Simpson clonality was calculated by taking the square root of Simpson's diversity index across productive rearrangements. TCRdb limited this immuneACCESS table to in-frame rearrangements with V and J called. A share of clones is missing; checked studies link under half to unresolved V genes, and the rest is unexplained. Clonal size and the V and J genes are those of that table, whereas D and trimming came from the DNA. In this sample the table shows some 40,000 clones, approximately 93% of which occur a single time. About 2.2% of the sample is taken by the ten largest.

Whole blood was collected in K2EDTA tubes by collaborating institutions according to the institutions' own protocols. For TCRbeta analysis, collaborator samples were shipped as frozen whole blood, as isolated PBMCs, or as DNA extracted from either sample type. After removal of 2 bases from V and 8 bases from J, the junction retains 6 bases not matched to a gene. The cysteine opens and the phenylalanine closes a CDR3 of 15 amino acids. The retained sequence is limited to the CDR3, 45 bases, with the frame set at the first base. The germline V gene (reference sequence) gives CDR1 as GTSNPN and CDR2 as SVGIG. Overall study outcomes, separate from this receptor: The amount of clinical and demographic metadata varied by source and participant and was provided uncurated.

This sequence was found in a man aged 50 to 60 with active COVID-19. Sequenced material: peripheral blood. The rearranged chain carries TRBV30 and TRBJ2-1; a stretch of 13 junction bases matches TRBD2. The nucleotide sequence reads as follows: TGTGCCTGGAGTCGGACTAGCGGGAGTGTCGATGAGCAGTTCTTC. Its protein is CAWSRTSGSVDEQFF.